This TCR beta chain is from a study of T-cell memory formation after mild COVID-19. Study conclusions and caveats: Pre-infection memory carried some responding clones, suggesting that cross-reactive memory joined.

TCRdb recomputed calls from the 5' RACE reads with MiXCR, one row per CDR3 protein. Seen here are some 110,000 distinct CDR3 sequences, more than 15% observed once, and the top ten hold around 28%. Concerning this clonotype: Its antigen is currently unknown.

Sequenced sample: PBMCs or a T cell subset sorted from them (not recorded which). The TCR originated in an adult woman who had mild COVID-19 (a few samples of this study predate the infection). Cell type and time point are not known.

In nucleotides, the CDR3 is TGCGCCAGCGCCGTATTGGGGGTCATGCAAGAGACCCAGTACTTC. It specifies CASAVLGVMQETQYF. This rearrangement joins TRBV4-1 to TRBJ2-5, with D perhaps assigned TRBD1 or TRBD2 (5 bases each). CDR1 is MGHRA and CDR2 is YSYEKL in the germline V gene. Trimming left V 8 bases short and J 2 bases short, with 18 bases between. The CDR3 contains 15 residues.